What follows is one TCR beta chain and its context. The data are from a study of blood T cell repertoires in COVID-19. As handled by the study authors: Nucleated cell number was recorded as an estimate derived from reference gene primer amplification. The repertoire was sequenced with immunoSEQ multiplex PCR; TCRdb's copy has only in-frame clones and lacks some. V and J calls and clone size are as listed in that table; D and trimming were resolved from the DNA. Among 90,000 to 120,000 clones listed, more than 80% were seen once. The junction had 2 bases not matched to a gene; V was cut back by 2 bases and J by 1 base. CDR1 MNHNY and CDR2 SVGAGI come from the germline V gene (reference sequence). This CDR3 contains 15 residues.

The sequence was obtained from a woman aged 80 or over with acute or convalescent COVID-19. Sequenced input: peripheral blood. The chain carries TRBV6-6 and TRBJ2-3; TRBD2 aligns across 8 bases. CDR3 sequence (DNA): TGTGCCAGCAGTTACGCGGGGGGACGCACAGATACGCAGTATTTT. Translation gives CASSYAGGRTDTQYF.